The sequence of this T cell receptor (beta chain) was determined in a study of post-analysis software for immune sequencing data (dated by TCRdb to about 2015). A note on the overall study: Recorded disease courses included relapsing-remitting, secondary progressive and progressive-relapsing multiple sclerosis, with some patients lacking subtype annotation. A subset of samples was prepared in parallel using single-end sample barcoding, then pooled and co-amplified after Illumina adapter ligation. The multiple sclerosis patient repertoires were compared with ten to eleven previously published healthy control repertoires from donors aged about 6 to 28 years.

Here V drops 3 bases and J drops 4 bases, and the junction holds 8 bases not matched to any gene. The CDR3 runs 16 residues from the cysteine to the phenylalanine. The CDR3 DNA has 48 bases and is translated from base 1. Based on the germline V gene, the CDR1 and CDR2 sequences are SGDLS and YYNGEE. Preparation of the library involved PCR. The listed sequencing device is Illumina HiSeq 2500. To reduce PCR and sequencing biases, unique molecular identifiers were built into the TCR beta cDNA libraries. Per 1 to 10 million input T cells, some 500,000 cDNA molecules were obtained, such that each molecule approximated one T cell. The patient libraries were prepared and sequenced using the same protocol as the earlier healthy control dataset. Within a given batch, samples were prepared together, multiplexed and sequenced on the same HiSeq lane. As for the authors' bioinformatics: Raw barcoded reads were processed with MIGEC, and single-read molecular identifier groups were discarded before consensus assembly and CDR3 extraction. VDJtools was used for post-analysis of the clonotype tables, and diversity was normalized by down-sampling every dataset to the size of the smallest sample. Repertoire overlap clustering matched CDR3 amino acid but not nucleotide sequences to correct batch-related cross-sample contamination. The public reads were reanalyzed by TCRdb: fastp trimming at Q25, MiXCR alignment, in-frame beta chains only. Records with the same CDR3 protein are collapsed into one entry carrying the most frequent genes and DNA. Here the V and J calls rest on TCRdb's processing, not on the authors' analysis. The sample data list roughly 430,000 distinct CDR3 sequences, and approximately 39% of these were observed just once. Of the sample, 6.5% to 8% is held by the ten largest clones.

The sample holds a few counts of this clonotype. There is no known antigen for this receptor. No qualities accompany the bases; no much larger clone lies one base away. The paper as a whole reports these results and caveats: Direct clustering with F measure revealed strong co-clustering of samples prepared in the same batch, which led to a batch-effect correction. The control group was slightly older than the multiple sclerosis patient group. Significantly higher frequencies in patients than in controls were found for five TRBV segments, including TRBV5-6, TRBV5-1 and TRBV20-1. Significantly lower normalized Chao1 diversity was found in multiple sclerosis patients than in controls, suggesting substantial peripheral T-cell clonal expansion.

TCR beta repertoires were profiled from peripheral blood of 10 to 15 young patients with multiple sclerosis to demonstrate the VDJtools post-analysis software. The patients with multiple sclerosis were children and adolescents between 6 and 15 years of age. This clonotype was sampled from a girl aged 2-9 years with multiple sclerosis. Sequencing used blood. Recombination connected TRBV9 to TRBJ2-1, with 9 bases in between that match TRBD2. The nucleotide sequence reads as follows: TGTGCCAGCAGCGCGGGGGGACTAGCCCCGTACAATGAGCAGTTCTTC. Its protein reads: CASSAGGLAPYNEQFF. Where the CDR3 stops, the reference TRBV9 and TRBJ2-1 genes take over; the full variable domain is DSGVTQTPKHLITATGQRVTLRCSPRSGDLSVYWYQQSLDQGLQFLIQYYNGEERAKGNILERFSAQQFPDLHSELNLSSLELGDSALYFCASSAGGLAPYNEQFFGPGTRLTVL.